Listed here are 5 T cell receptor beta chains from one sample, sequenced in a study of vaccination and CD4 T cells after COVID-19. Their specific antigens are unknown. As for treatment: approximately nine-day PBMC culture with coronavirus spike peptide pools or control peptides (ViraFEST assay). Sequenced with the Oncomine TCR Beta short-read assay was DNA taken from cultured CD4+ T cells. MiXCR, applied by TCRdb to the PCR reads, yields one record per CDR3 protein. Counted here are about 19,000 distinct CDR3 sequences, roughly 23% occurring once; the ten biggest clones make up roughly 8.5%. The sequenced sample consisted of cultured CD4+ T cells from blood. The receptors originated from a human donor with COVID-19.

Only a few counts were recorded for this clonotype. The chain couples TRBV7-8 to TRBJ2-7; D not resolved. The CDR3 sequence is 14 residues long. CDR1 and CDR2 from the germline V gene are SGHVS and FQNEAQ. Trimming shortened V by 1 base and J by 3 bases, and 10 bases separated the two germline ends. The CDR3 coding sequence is TGTGCCAGCAGCTTAGAACGGAACCTCTACGAGCAGTACTTC. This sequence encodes CASSLERNLYEQYF.

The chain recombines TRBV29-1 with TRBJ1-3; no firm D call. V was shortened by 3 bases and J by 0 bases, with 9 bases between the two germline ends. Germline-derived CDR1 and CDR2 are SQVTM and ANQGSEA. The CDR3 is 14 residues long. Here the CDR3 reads CSVDPSGSGNTIYF. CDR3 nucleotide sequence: TGCAGCGTTGACCCATCAGGCTCTGGAAACACCATATATTTT.

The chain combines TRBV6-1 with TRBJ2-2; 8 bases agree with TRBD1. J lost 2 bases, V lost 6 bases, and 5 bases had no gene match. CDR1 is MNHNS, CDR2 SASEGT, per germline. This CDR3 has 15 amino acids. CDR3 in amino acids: CASRTGAQNTGELFF. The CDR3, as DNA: TGTGCCAGCAGGACAGGGGCCCAAAACACCGGGGAGCTGTTTTTT.

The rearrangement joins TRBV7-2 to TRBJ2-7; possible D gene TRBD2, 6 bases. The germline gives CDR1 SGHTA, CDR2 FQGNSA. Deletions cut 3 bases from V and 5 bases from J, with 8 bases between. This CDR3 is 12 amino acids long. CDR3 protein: CASSLGLNEQYF. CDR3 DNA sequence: TGTGCCAGCAGCTTGGGACTGAACGAGCAGTACTTC.

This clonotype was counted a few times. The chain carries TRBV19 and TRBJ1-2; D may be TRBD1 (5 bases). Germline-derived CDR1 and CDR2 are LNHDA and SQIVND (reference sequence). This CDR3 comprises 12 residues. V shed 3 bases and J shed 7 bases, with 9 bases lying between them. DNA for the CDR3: TGTGCCAGTAGTATGCAGGGCTCTGGCTACACCTTC. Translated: CASSMQGSGYTF.